One sample yielded the 11 T cell receptor beta chains listed below, sequenced in a study of Ad26.COV2.S vaccination and SARS-CoV-2 variants. TCRdb's table, derived via immunoSEQ multiplex PCR, lists solely in-frame clones and lacks some. The sample records under 550,000 clones, 88% being singletons. The sample's treatment: roughly 18 received Ad26.COV2.S at low or high dose, single or two shots; several received placebo; per-sample allocation not given. Material that was analyzed had been drawn on day 63 after the first vaccine or placebo injection. This specimen consisted of peripheral blood, obtained in a trial of Ad26.COV2.S vaccine versus placebo. The receptors originated from a person between 18 and 60 years old who received the Ad26.COV2.S COVID-19 vaccine or a placebo.

The chain carries TRBV7-9 and TRBJ1-4, with D unclear. Trimming took 4 bases from V and 1 from J, leaving 10 bases between them. This CDR3 is 15 amino acids long. Germline CDR1 and CDR2: SEHNR and FQNEAQ (reference sequence). The CDR3 region is CASSSGRGTNEKLFF. DNA of the CDR3: TGTGCCAGCAGCTCAGGCCGGGGAACTAATGAAAAACTGTTTTTT. Full variable domain (rest looked up from reference TRBV7-9 and TRBJ1-4): DTGVSQNPRHKITKRGQNVTFRCDPISEHNRLYWYRQTLGQGPEFLTYFQNEAQLEKSRLLSDRFSAERPKGSFSTLEIQRTEQGDSAMYLCASSSGRGTNEKLFFGSGTQLSVL.

The chain links TRBV7-3 to TRBJ2-1; the D gene is possibly TRBD2 (5 bases). This CDR3 is built from 16 residues. Trimming pared 2 bases from V and 0 bases from J, leaving 11 bases between. Germline CDR1 is SGHTA and CDR2 is FQGTGA. The CDR3 DNA reads as TGTGCCAGCAGCTTAGGGAGCAAGAGCTCCTACAATGAGCAGTTCTTC. Protein sequence: CASSLGSKSSYNEQFF.

This rearrangement joins TRBV7-9 to TRBJ2-7, with D uncertain. The CDR3 has 14 residues. The germline gives CDR1 SEHNR, CDR2 FQNEAQ (reference sequence). The V end was cut by 4 bases, the J end by 6 bases, with 16 bases between. The CDR3 bases are TGTGCCAGCAGCTCCCCAGGCCTTTTGGGCGAGCAGTACTTC. Its translation is CASSSPGLLGEQYF.

The rearrangement uses TRBV19 and TRBJ1-2; the match to TRBD1 covers 7 bases. The ends lost 7 bases at V and 8 bases at J; junction bases unmatched: 10. The CDR3 is made up of 13 amino acids. Germline CDR1 is LNHDA and CDR2 is SQIVND (reference sequence). This CDR3 reads CASMDRWYKGYTF. In nucleotides, the CDR3 is TGTGCCAGTATGGACAGGTGGTATAAAGGCTACACCTTC.

V and J are TRBV21-1 and TRBJ1-1. TRBV21-1 is listed as a pseudogene. CDR3 length: 13 residues. CDR3 nucleotide sequence: TGTGCCAGCACAGAATGGGGACCTACTGAAGCTTTCTTT. Its translation: CASTEWGPTEAFF.

A single count supports this clone. The chain carries TRBV27 and TRBJ2-5; a possible D gene is TRBD2 (7 bases). The V gene's germline CDR1 is MNHEY and CDR2 SMNVEV (reference sequence). The V end lost 1 base, the J end lost 2 bases, and 11 bases lay between the germline ends. This CDR3 comprises 15 residues. CDR3 DNA sequence: TGTGCCAGCAGTTTATATGAGGGGGGGCAAGAGACCCAGTACTTC. Translating it yields CASSLYEGGQETQYF.

The rearrangement joins TRBV6-5 to TRBJ1-6, with D possibly TRBD1 on 5 matching bases. CDR1 MNHEY and CDR2 SVGAGI come from the germline V gene. Deletions cut 5 bases from V and 8 bases from J, with 16 bases between. The CDR3 has 15 amino acids. CDR3 sequence (DNA): TGTGCCAGCAGTCCAACCGGGACGGCCTATTCACCCCTCCACTTT. The encoded protein is CASSPTGTAYSPLHF.

The CDR3: CASSSRRLTSTDTQYF. The CDR3 bases are TGTGCCAGCAGCTCACGCCGCCTAACTAGCACAGATACGCAGTATTTT. V usage is TRBV13 and J usage is TRBJ2-3; D uncertain. The CDR3 length is 16 residues. V shed 4 bases and J shed 0 bases, with 14 bases lying between them. CDR1 is PRHDT, CDR2 FYEKMQ, per germline (reference sequence).

The chain recombines TRBV10-3 with TRBJ1-6, with D possibly matching TRBD1 (5 bases). This CDR3 spans 14 amino acids. V lost 3 bases, J lost 9 bases, and 12 bases lay in between. Per germline, CDR1 ENHRY and CDR2 SYGVKD. As DNA, the CDR3 is TGTGCCATCAGTGAATCGACAGCCACTTCACCCCTCCACTTT. This encodes CAISESTATSPLHF.

J is TRBJ1-3 and V is TRBV7-2, with D unclear. V lost 2 bases, J lost 0 bases, and 11 bases lay in between. This CDR3 comprises 16 residues. Germline CDR1 and CDR2: SGHTA and FQGNSA. CDR3 sequence reads: CASSLLWGDSGNTIYF. Here the CDR3 DNA reads TGTGCCAGCAGCTTATTGTGGGGAGACTCTGGAAACACCATATATTTT.

The gene calls are TRBV21-1 and TRBJ1-2; the table gives TRBD1 as D, unverified against the DNA. TRBV21-1 is flagged as a pseudogene. CDR3 length equals 16 residues. In DNA form, the CDR3 reads TGTGCCAGCATCCCAGGGCTCCACTTATTCAACTATGGCTACACCTTC. Its translation: CASIPGLHLFNYGYTF.